One TCR beta chain is described in this entry. This entry is derived from a study of T cell changes during pregnancy in multiple sclerosis. Profiled with immunoSEQ multiplex PCR; TCRdb holds only in-frame clones, not every one. The sample shows around 19,000 clones, approximately 87% of them seen only once. The CDR3 is 12 residues long. J lost 5 bases, V lost 8 bases, and 5 bases had no gene match. CDR1 is SGHVS and CDR2 is FQNEAQ in the germline V gene. This TCR was recovered from a female donor in good health, enrolled as a control in a pregnancy study. The rearrangement links TRBV7-8 to TRBJ1-1, with TRBD1 matching over 7 bases. Sample: CD8+ T cells from peripheral blood mononuclear cells, taken in the third trimester of pregnancy. In DNA form, the CDR3 reads TGTGCCAGCGGGACAGCATGGACTGAAGCTTTCTTT. It encodes CASGTAWTEAFF.